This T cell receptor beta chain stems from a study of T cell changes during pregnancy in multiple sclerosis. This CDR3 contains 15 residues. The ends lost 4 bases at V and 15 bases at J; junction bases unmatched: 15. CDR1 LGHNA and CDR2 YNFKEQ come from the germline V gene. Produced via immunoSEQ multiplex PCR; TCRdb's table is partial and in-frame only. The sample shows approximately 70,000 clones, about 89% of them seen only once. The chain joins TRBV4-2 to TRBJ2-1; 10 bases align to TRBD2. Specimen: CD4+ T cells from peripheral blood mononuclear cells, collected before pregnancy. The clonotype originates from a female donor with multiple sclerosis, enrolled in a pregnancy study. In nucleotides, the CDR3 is TGTGCCAGCAGCCCCGTCCCGGGACTAGCGAATGGGCGGTTCTTC. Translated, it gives CASSPVPGLANGRFF.